This T cell receptor beta chain is drawn from a study of human T cells and chemical hapten exposure. TCRdb recomputed calls from the RACE reads with MiXCR, one row per CDR3 protein. This table holds over 300,000 distinct CDR3 sequences, less than 6.5% found once. Indicated time point: pre-sensitization, week 0. Regarding treatment: therapeutic diphenylcyclopropenone sensitization with weekly scalp DPC. Every donor had alopecia and was 18 to 70 years old; all were suitable for DPC. This CDR3 spans 16 amino acids. V was clipped by 8 bases and J by 4 bases; unmatched bases: 11. Germline V CDR1 and CDR2: MGHDK, SYGVNS.

The TCR originated in a woman aged 50 to 65 with alopecia areata. Some clones in this sample may be carry-over from other donors' samples. Here the sequenced sample was whole blood, taken in connection with sensitization to the hapten diphenylcyclopropenone (DPC). J is TRBJ2-2 and V is TRBV25-1; 9 nucleotides match TRBD1. The CDR3 loop reads CASLDPGQGSTGELFF. The DNA for the CDR3 is TGTGCCAGCCTTGATCCGGGACAGGGAAGCACCGGGGAGCTGTTTTTT.